This passage covers 23 T cell receptor beta chains from one sample sequenced in a study of neoadjuvant nivolumab and ipilimumab in lung cancer. Profiling relied on immunoSEQ multiplex PCR, and the TCRdb table lists in-frame clones only, not all of them. The sample carries fewer than 35,000 clones, more than 85% recorded once. Specimen: peripheral blood, collected after neoadjuvant nivolumab, alone or with ipilimumab, at or shortly before surgery. These receptors were obtained from an adult with non-small cell lung cancer.

CDR3 loop: CASSVQGGGGEQYF. The CDR3 DNA sequence: TGTGCCAGCAGCGTTCAGGGAGGGGGAGGCGAGCAGTACTTC. This sequence joins TRBV9 and TRBJ2-7; D perhaps matches TRBD2 (7 bases). Germline loops: CDR1 SGDLS, CDR2 YYNGEE. Between the trimmed V and J ends, which lost 2 bases and 6 bases, there was a span of 15 bases. The CDR3 extends over 14 amino acids.

The genes are TRBV7-9 and TRBJ1-5, with 7 positions matching TRBD1. Germline CDR1 is SEHNR and CDR2 is FQNEAQ (reference sequence). V lost 1 base, J lost 4 bases, and 7 bases stayed unmatched. The CDR3 runs to 16 residues. CDR3 in DNA: TGTGCCAGCAGCTTAGGAGTGGGACAGCTAAATCAGCCCCAGCATTTT. It is translated as CASSLGVGQLNQPQHF.

The gene calls are TRBV5-4 and TRBJ2-1; unclear D gene. This CDR3 region has 12 residues. V lost 2 bases and J lost 5, with 5 bases in between. The germline V gene has CDR1 SGHNT and CDR2 YYREEE (reference sequence). The DNA for the CDR3 is TGTGCCAGCAGCTTTGCCAACAATGAGCAGTTCTTC. Encoded protein: CASSFANNEQFF.

This chain uses TRBV28 with TRBJ1-2; D not resolved. This CDR3 contains 14 residues. Germline V lookup: CDR1 MDHEN, CDR2 SYDVKM. The germline V and J ends were trimmed by 7 bases and 4 bases, with 16 bases remaining between them. The CDR3 sequence is CASTHAAIPYGYTF. In DNA, the CDR3 is TGTGCCAGCACCCATGCGGCGATCCCCTATGGCTACACCTTC.

The chain recombines TRBV7-9 with TRBJ2-1, with TRBD2 identical over 11 bases. V gave up 6 bases and J gave up 4 bases; unmatched junction bases: 11. This CDR3 is built from 17 residues. Germline-derived CDR1 and CDR2 are SEHNR and FQNEAQ (reference sequence). CDR3 sequence reads: CASSYSSGRVIYNEQFF. The DNA of the CDR3 is TGTGCCAGCAGTTACAGTAGCGGGAGGGTCATATACAATGAGCAGTTCTTC.

The chain recombines TRBV28 with TRBJ1-2; possibly TRBD1 for D (6 bases). Looked up from germline, CDR1 is MDHEN and CDR2 is SYDVKM. The CDR3 has 14 amino acids. The ends were cut back, 3 bases at V and 8 bases at J, with 16 bases in the middle. The CDR3 protein is CASSFRGGAFGYTF. The CDR3 nucleotides are TGTGCCAGCAGTTTTAGGGGGGGCGCGTTCGGCTACACCTTC.

The sample holds a few counts of this clone. This chain connects TRBV19 to TRBJ2-5; 8 positions match TRBD1. Per the germline V gene, CDR1 is LNHDA and CDR2 is SQIVND (reference sequence). The CDR3 covers 15 residues. V gave up 5 bases and J gave up 4 bases; unmatched junction bases: 9. CDR3 DNA sequence: TGTGCCAGTAGTCCCCTGGGGCAGGGGGCAGAGACCCAGTACTTC. It codes for CASSPLGQGAETQYF.

The chain has TRBV10-3 and TRBJ2-7; tentatively, D is TRBD1 (6 bases). Germline CDR1 is ENHRY and CDR2 is SYGVKD. Trimming shortened V by 7 bases and J by 0 bases, and 19 bases separated the two germline ends. The CDR3 runs 16 residues. The CDR3 DNA is TGTGCCATCACCCAACCCCAGGGGTCAAGCTCCTACGAGCAGTACTTC. It yields the protein CAITQPQGSSSYEQYF.

In DNA, the CDR3 is TGTGCCACGTTCACCCGGACAGGGAACACTGAAGCTTTCTTT. Its translation: CATFTRTGNTEAFF. The chain has TRBV6-5 and TRBJ1-1, with 7 bases matching TRBD1. The V gene end was trimmed by 10 bases and the J gene end by 1 base; junction bases not matched to a gene: 9. CDR1 MNHEY and CDR2 SVGAGI come from the germline V gene. The CDR3 contains 14 residues.

The chain links TRBV5-1 to TRBJ2-5, with D perhaps matching TRBD1 (5 bases). Germline assignment: CDR1 SGHRS and CDR2 YFSETQ. CDR3 length equals 15 residues. Trimming left V 0 bases short and J 4 bases short, with 13 bases between. The CDR3 nucleotides are TGCGCCAGCAGCTTGGGAGAAGGTAGGGGAGAGACCCAGTACTTC. This sequence encodes CASSLGEGRGETQYF.

This chain connects TRBV7-3 to TRBJ2-3, with 8 bases matching TRBD1. From germline, CDR1 is SGHTA and CDR2 FQGTGA. The CDR3 totals 15 residues. J gave up 5 bases and V 5 bases, and 9 bases lay outside the gene matches. CDR3 region: CASSRNGQGVDTQYF. The CDR3 nucleotides are TGTGCCAGCAGCCGAAATGGACAGGGAGTAGATACGCAGTATTTT.

This chain links TRBV5-1 with TRBJ2-7; 8 bases are shared with TRBD2. The CDR3 has 14 residues. Trimming took 4 bases from V and 3 from J; bases not matched to a gene: 6. From germline, CDR1 is SGHRS and CDR2 YFSETQ. Here the CDR3 DNA reads TGCGCCAGCAGCCTCGGGGGGGTGGTCTACGAGCAGTACTTC. Translation gives CASSLGGVVYEQYF.

This chain links TRBV6-1 with TRBJ2-3, with 10 positions matching TRBD2. The CDR3 length is 16 residues. Germline V lookup: CDR1 MNHNS, CDR2 SASEGT. The J segment lost 4 bases and the V segment lost 1 base, leaving 5 bases of the junction unmatched. The CDR3 DNA sequence: TGTGCCAGCAGTGAAGATAAGCGGGGGGGCGCAGATACGCAGTATTTT. Residues: CASSEDKRGGADTQYF.

The chain couples TRBV5-1 to TRBJ2-3, with D uncertain. Trimming pared 4 bases from V and 1 base from J, leaving 13 bases between. The CDR3 extends over 15 amino acids. Germline CDR1 SGHRS, CDR2 YFSETQ. The CDR3 bases are TGCGCCAGCAGCCTGGAGTCCCTAGGCACAGATACGCAGTATTTT. Translation: CASSLESLGTDTQYF.

The chain carries TRBV7-3 and TRBJ1-2; no clear D gene. V was cut by 0 bases and J by 8 bases, with 19 bases left in between. Germline CDR1 SGHTA, CDR2 FQGTGA. The CDR3 totals 16 residues. The CDR3 sequence is CASSLTPFPGHGGYTF. The CDR3 region has the DNA TGTGCCAGCAGCTTAACGCCTTTCCCCGGTCATGGGGGCTACACCTTC.

This clone is a singleton in its sample. The chain couples TRBV5-1 to TRBJ2-1; TRBD2 aligns across 7 bases. V was pared by 3 bases and J by 5 bases, with 5 bases of the junction left unmatched. The CDR3 has 14 amino acids. Germline V gives CDR1 SGHRS, CDR2 YFSETQ. CDR3: CASSWSGTDNEQFF. CDR3 bases: TGCGCCAGCAGCTGGAGCGGGACCGACAATGAGCAGTTCTTC.

The CDR3: CASSLEGLQRTDTQYF. CDR3 nucleotides: TGCGCCAGCAGCTTGGAAGGACTCCAACGCACAGATACGCAGTATTTT. The chain joins TRBV5-1 to TRBJ2-3; D perhaps matches TRBD2 (5 bases). Deletions cut 0 bases from V and 1 base from J, with 12 bases between. The CDR3 is 16 residues long. The germline V gene has CDR1 SGHRS and CDR2 YFSETQ.

This clone was seen only once. This chain uses TRBV5-4 with TRBJ2-3; D is possibly TRBD1 (6 bases). Germline CDR1 is SGHNT and CDR2 is YYREEE (reference sequence). Trimming left V 0 bases short and J 4 bases short, with 15 bases between. CDR3 size: 16 residues. The CDR3 loop reads CASSLAGVGSADTQYF. The CDR3 DNA reads TGTGCCAGCAGCTTGGCAGGGGTTGGGTCCGCAGATACGCAGTATTTT.

V and J are TRBV29-1 and TRBJ2-2, with 10 nucleotides matching TRBD2. CDR1 is SQVTM and CDR2 is ANQGSEA in the germline V gene. CDR3 length: 16 residues. After removal of 4 bases from V and 4 bases from J, the junction contained 9 bases not matched to a gene. This CDR3 is CSVGLRLAGVTGELFF. The CDR3 DNA follows: TGCAGCGTTGGTCTTCGGCTAGCGGGAGTCACCGGGGAGCTGTTTTTT.

V and J are TRBV11-3 and TRBJ2-1, with D uncertain. The germline V gene encodes CDR1 SGHNT and CDR2 YENEEA. CDR3 length equals 15 residues. Trimming took 1 base from V and 7 from J, leaving 14 bases between them. The CDR3: CASSLVDAVGNEQFF. In DNA, the CDR3 is TGTGCCAGCAGCTTAGTGGACGCGGTGGGGAATGAGCAGTTCTTC.

The rearrangement joins TRBV11-2 to TRBJ1-1, with D unresolved. The length of the CDR3 is 14 residues. The germline V and J ends were trimmed by 5 bases and 1 base, with 11 bases remaining between them. Germline V gene sequence: CDR1 SGHAT, CDR2 FQNNGV. The CDR3 DNA sequence: TGTGCCAGCAGCCTAGCAAGAGGGAACACTGAAGCTTTCTTT. Encoded protein: CASSLARGNTEAFF. The whole variable domain, remainder taken from reference TRBV11-2 and TRBJ1-1, is EAGVAQSPRYKIIEKRQSVAFWCNPISGHATLYWYQQILGQGPKLLIQFQNNGVVDDSQLPKDRFSAERLKGVDSTLKIQPAKLEDSAVYLCASSLARGNTEAFFGQGTRLTVV.

V is TRBV11-2 and J is TRBJ1-1; 12 positions agree with TRBD1. The CDR3 has 16 residues. Losses at the gene ends were 4 bases for V and 2 bases for J; bases not matched to a gene: 5. Germline assignment: CDR1 SGHAT and CDR2 FQNNGV. The CDR3 here is CASSSGQGAGNTEAFF. The DNA for the CDR3 is TGTGCCAGCAGCTCGGGACAGGGGGCAGGTAACACTGAAGCTTTCTTT.

The chain carries TRBV19 and TRBJ1-1; D not certain. V was cut by 2 bases and J by 10 bases, with 14 bases left in between. This CDR3 spans 13 amino acids. The germline CDR1 and CDR2 sequences are LNHDA and SQIVND (reference sequence). The CDR3 nucleotides read TGTGCCAGTAGTATAACGGGTAGGGTGGGAGCTTTCTTT. Protein: CASSITGRVGAFF.